The rows below give T cell receptor beta chains drawn from one sample of a study of blood T cell repertoires in COVID-19. Assay used: immunoSEQ multiplex PCR; TCRdb lists only in-frame clones, some missing. In the table there are about 270,000 clones, 83% of which are singletons. The sequenced material came from peripheral blood. Source of these receptors: an elderly man with acute or convalescent COVID-19. Both conserved end residues are part of each CDR3. The D gene is left open where the match is weak. Size is omitted from some rows. Given values are once, few, many or a class for expanded clones.

j_call: TRBJ2-2; clone_size: .; v_call: TRBV4-1; d_call: TRBD1; cdr3_aa: CASSQGGVVGTGYSGELFF; cdr3_nt: TGCGCCAGCAGCCAAGGGGGTGTAGTCGGGACAGGGTACTCCGGGGAGCTGTTTTTT
j_call: TRBJ2-1; clone_size: .; v_call: TRBV19; d_call: TRBD1; cdr3_aa: CASSTGTGIYNEQFF; cdr3_nt: TGTGCCAGTAGTACCGGGACAGGGATCTACAATGAGCAGTTCTTC
j_call: TRBJ1-6; clone_size: .; v_call: TRBV5-1; d_call: TRBD1; cdr3_aa: CASSPGQGLNSPLHF; cdr3_nt: TGCGCCAGCAGCCCGGGACAGGGGTTGAATTCACCCCTCCACTTT
j_call: TRBJ1-3; clone_size: .; v_call: TRBV5-5; d_call: .; cdr3_aa: CASSLSAGPYSGNTIYF; cdr3_nt: TGTGCCAGCAGCTTGTCGGCAGGTCCATACTCTGGAAACACCATATATTTT
j_call: TRBJ2-2; clone_size: .; v_call: TRBV28; d_call: .; cdr3_aa: CASSLFGNTGELFF; cdr3_nt: TGTGCCAGCAGTCTTTTCGGGAACACCGGGGAGCTGTTTTTT
j_call: TRBJ1-6; clone_size: few; v_call: TRBV27; d_call: .; cdr3_aa: CASRTGTLYNSPLHF; cdr3_nt: TGTGCCAGCAGGACCGGGACACTGTATAATTCACCCCTCCACTTT
j_call: TRBJ2-3; clone_size: .; v_call: TRBV24-1; d_call: TRBD2; cdr3_aa: CATSDFSGGTDTQYF; cdr3_nt: TGTGCCACCAGTGATTTTAGCGGGGGCACAGATACGCAGTATTTT
j_call: TRBJ1-4; clone_size: few; v_call: TRBV19; d_call: TRBD1; cdr3_aa: CATGQTNEKLFF; cdr3_nt: TGTGCCACGGGACAGACAAATGAAAAACTGTTTTTT
j_call: TRBJ1-1; clone_size: .; v_call: TRBV6-1; d_call: .; cdr3_aa: CASSEVKEVGAFF; cdr3_nt: TGTGCCAGCAGTGAAGTCAAGGAGGTCGGGGCTTTCTTT
j_call: TRBJ2-2; clone_size: .; v_call: TRBV6-5; d_call: .; cdr3_aa: CASSYLYGELFF; cdr3_nt: TGTGCCAGCAGTTACTTGTACGGGGAGCTGTTTTTT
j_call: TRBJ2-3; clone_size: .; v_call: TRBV15; d_call: .; cdr3_aa: CATRVGLAVSTDTQYF; cdr3_nt: TGTGCCACCAGAGTCGGACTGGCGGTTAGCACAGATACGCAGTATTTT
j_call: TRBJ1-6; clone_size: few; v_call: TRBV4-1; d_call: .; cdr3_aa: CASSLDKTVPSPLHF; cdr3_nt: TGCGCCAGCAGTCTAGACAAGACAGTCCCCTCACCCCTCCACTTT
j_call: TRBJ2-1; clone_size: .; v_call: TRBV7-7; d_call: TRBD1; cdr3_aa: CASSLDRANEQFF; cdr3_nt: TGTGCTAGCAGCCTGGACAGGGCCAATGAGCAGTTCTTC
j_call: TRBJ1-2; clone_size: .; v_call: TRBV7-2; d_call: .; cdr3_aa: CASSLGQAVNYGYTF; cdr3_nt: TGTGCCAGCAGCTTAGGGCAGGCTGTTAACTATGGCTACACCTTC
j_call: TRBJ1-1; clone_size: .; v_call: TRBV6-5; d_call: TRBD1; cdr3_aa: CASRGSDRGRTEAFF; cdr3_nt: TGTGCCAGCAGGGGATCGGACAGGGGGCGGACTGAAGCTTTCTTT
j_call: TRBJ1-1; clone_size: .; v_call: TRBV10-2; d_call: .; cdr3_aa: CASSESGATEAFF; cdr3_nt: TGCGCCAGCAGTGAGTCAGGAGCAACTGAAGCTTTCTTT
j_call: TRBJ2-7; clone_size: .; v_call: TRBV9; d_call: TRBD2; cdr3_aa: CASSPTGTSGNIGNEQYF; cdr3_nt: TGTGCCAGCAGTCCCACCGGGACTAGCGGGAATATTGGGAACGAGCAGTACTTC
j_call: TRBJ2-7; clone_size: .; v_call: TRBV3-1/TRBV3-2; d_call: TRBD1; cdr3_aa: CASSQGQGSYEQYF; cdr3_nt: TGTGCCAGCAGCCAAGGACAGGGCTCCTACGAGCAGTACTTC
j_call: TRBJ1-6; clone_size: once; v_call: TRBV30; d_call: TRBD1; cdr3_aa: CAWSVRPGQINSPLHF; cdr3_nt: TGTGCCTGGAGTGTAAGACCGGGACAGATAAATTCACCCCTCCACTTT
j_call: TRBJ2-3; clone_size: .; v_call: TRBV5-1; d_call: .; cdr3_aa: CASGSQGADTQYF; cdr3_nt: TGCGCCAGCGGTTCCCAGGGCGCAGATACGCAGTATTTT
j_call: TRBJ2-3; clone_size: .; v_call: TRBV2; d_call: .; cdr3_aa: CASSSTDTQYF; cdr3_nt: TGTGCCAGCAGCTCTACAGATACGCAGTATTTT
j_call: TRBJ2-1; clone_size: .; v_call: TRBV3-1/TRBV3-2; d_call: TRBD2; cdr3_aa: CASSQGLVNEQFF; cdr3_nt: TGTGCCAGCAGCCAGGGACTAGTGAATGAGCAGTTCTTC
j_call: TRBJ2-7; clone_size: .; v_call: TRBV11-3; d_call: TRBD1; cdr3_aa: CASSLGQGSGEQYF; cdr3_nt: TGTGCCAGCAGCTTAGGACAGGGGAGTGGGGAGCAGTACTTC
j_call: TRBJ1-5; clone_size: .; v_call: TRBV21-1; d_call: .; cdr3_aa: CASSRKDRGTQPQHF; cdr3_nt: TGTGCCAGCAGCAGGAAGGACAGGGGCACTCAGCCCCAGCATTTT
j_call: TRBJ1-5; clone_size: .; v_call: TRBV12-3/TRBV12-4; d_call: .; cdr3_aa: CASSFRGNQPQHF; cdr3_nt: TGTGCCAGCAGTTTCAGGGGCAATCAGCCCCAGCATTTT
j_call: TRBJ1-2; clone_size: .; v_call: TRBV28; d_call: TRBD1; cdr3_aa: CASSVGQGEYGYTF; cdr3_nt: TGTGCCAGCAGTGTTGGACAGGGAGAGTATGGCTACACCTTC
j_call: TRBJ2-3; clone_size: .; v_call: TRBV3-1/TRBV3-2; d_call: .; cdr3_aa: CASSQYSSTQAQYF; cdr3_nt: TGTGCCAGCAGCCAATATTCTAGCACTCAGGCGCAGTATTTT
j_call: TRBJ2-7; clone_size: .; v_call: TRBV24-1; d_call: .; cdr3_aa: CATSERGGPYEQYF; cdr3_nt: TGTGCCACCAGTGAAAGAGGGGGTCCCTACGAGCAGTACTTC
j_call: TRBJ1-1; clone_size: few; v_call: TRBV3-1/TRBV3-2; d_call: .; cdr3_aa: CASSPGVDSNTEAFF; cdr3_nt: TGTGCCAGCAGCCCTGGTGTAGACTCGAACACTGAAGCTTTCTTT
j_call: TRBJ2-7; clone_size: once; v_call: TRBV5-8; d_call: TRBD1; cdr3_aa: CASSRGVPGQSLSYEQYF; cdr3_nt: TGTGCCAGCAGCAGGGGCGTCCCGGGACAGTCTCTATCCTACGAGCAGTACTTC
j_call: TRBJ2-3; clone_size: .; v_call: TRBV30; d_call: .; cdr3_aa: CAWTGLTDTQYF; cdr3_nt: TGTGCCTGGACCGGACTAACAGATACGCAGTATTTT
j_call: TRBJ1-6; clone_size: .; v_call: TRBV6-2/TRBV6-3; d_call: .; cdr3_aa: CASSYSSLINSPLHF; cdr3_nt: TGTGCCAGCAGTTACTCGAGTCTGATTAATTCACCCCTCCACTTT
j_call: TRBJ2-7; clone_size: .; v_call: TRBV6-2/TRBV6-3; d_call: .; cdr3_aa: CASSYPTRVYEQYF; cdr3_nt: TGTGCCAGCAGTTACCCCACGAGGGTCTACGAGCAGTACTTC
j_call: TRBJ2-6; clone_size: .; v_call: TRBV19; d_call: TRBD1; cdr3_aa: CASRDRVGSGANVLTF; cdr3_nt: TGTGCCAGCCGGGACAGGGTGGGCTCTGGGGCCAACGTCCTGACTTTC
j_call: TRBJ1-6; clone_size: .; v_call: TRBV7-2; d_call: .; cdr3_aa: CATRGGSSMNSPLHF; cdr3_nt: TGTGCCACCCGGGGAGGGTCATCCATGAATTCACCCCTCCACTTT